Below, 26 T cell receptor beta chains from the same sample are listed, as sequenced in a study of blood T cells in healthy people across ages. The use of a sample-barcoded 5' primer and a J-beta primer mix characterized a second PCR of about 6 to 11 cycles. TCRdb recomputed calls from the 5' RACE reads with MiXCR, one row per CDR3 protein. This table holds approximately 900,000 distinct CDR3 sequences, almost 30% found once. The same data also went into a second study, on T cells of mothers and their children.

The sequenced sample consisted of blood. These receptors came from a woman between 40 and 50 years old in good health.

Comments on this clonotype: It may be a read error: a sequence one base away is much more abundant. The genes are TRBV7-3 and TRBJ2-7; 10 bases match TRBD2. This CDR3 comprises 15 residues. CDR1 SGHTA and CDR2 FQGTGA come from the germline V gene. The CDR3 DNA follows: TGTGTCAGCAGCTTTAGCGGGGGGATCTCCTACGAGCAGTACTTC. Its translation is CVSSFSGGISYEQYF.

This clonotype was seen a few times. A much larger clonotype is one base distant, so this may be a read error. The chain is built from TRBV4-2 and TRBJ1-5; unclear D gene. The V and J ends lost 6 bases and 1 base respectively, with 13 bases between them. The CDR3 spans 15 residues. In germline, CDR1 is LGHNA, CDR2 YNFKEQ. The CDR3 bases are TGTGCCAGCAGTCCGAACACAGAGAGCAATCAGCCCCAGCATTTT. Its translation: CASSPNTESNQPQHF.

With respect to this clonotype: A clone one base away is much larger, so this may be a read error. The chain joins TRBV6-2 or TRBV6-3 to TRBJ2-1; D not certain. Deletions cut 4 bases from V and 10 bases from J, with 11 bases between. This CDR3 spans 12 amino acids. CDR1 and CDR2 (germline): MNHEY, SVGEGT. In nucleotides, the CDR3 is TGTGCCAGCAGTTTTGACGGTTACGAGCAGTTCTTC. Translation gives CASSFDGYEQFF.

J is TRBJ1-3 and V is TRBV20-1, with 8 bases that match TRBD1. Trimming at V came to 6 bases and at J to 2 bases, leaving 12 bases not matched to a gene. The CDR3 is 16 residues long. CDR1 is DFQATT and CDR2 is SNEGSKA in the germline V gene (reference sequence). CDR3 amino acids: CSAPGQAPKAGNTIYF. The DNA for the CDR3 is TGCAGTGCCCCGGGACAGGCACCTAAGGCTGGAAACACCATATATTTT.

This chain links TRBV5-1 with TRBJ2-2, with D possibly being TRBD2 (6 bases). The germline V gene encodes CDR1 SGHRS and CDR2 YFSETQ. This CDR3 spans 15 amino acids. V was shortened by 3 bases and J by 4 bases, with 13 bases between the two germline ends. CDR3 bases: TGCGCCAGCAGCTCGGAACTCGGGGGCACCGGGGAGCTGTTTTTT. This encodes CASSSELGGTGELFF.

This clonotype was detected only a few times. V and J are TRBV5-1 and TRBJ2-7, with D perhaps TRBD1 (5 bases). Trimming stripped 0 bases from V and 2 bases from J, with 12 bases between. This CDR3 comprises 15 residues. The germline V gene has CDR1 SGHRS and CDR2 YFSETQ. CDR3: CASSLESTAAYEQYF. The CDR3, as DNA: TGCGCCAGCAGCTTGGAGTCGACAGCAGCCTACGAGCAGTACTTC.

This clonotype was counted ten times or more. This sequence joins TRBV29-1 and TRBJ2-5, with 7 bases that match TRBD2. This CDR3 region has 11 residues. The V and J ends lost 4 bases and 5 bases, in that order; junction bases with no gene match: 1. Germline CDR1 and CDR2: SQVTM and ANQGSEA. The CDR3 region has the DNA TGCAGCGTTGTGCGGGGGGAGACCCAGTACTTC. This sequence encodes CSVVRGETQYF.

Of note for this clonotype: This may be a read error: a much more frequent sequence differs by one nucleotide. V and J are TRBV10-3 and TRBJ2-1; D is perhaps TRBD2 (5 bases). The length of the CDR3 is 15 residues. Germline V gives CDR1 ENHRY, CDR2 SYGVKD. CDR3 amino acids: CATSGLLEALNEQFF. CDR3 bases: TGTGCCACCAGTGGCCTACTGGAGGCCCTTAATGAGCAGTTCTTC.

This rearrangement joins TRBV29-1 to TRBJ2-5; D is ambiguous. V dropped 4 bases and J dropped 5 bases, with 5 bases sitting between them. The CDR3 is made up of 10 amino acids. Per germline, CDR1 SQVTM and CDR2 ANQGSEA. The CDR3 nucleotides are TGCAGCGTTGCTTTGGAGACCCAGTACTTC. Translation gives CSVALETQYF.

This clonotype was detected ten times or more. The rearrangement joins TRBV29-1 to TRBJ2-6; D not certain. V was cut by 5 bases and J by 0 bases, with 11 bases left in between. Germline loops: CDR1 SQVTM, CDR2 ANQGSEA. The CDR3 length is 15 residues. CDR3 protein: CSVRSRASGANVLTF. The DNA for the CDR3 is TGCAGCGTTCGGAGTCGAGCCTCTGGGGCCAACGTCCTGACTTTC.

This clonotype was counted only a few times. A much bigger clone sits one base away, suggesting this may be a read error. The CDR3 bases are TGTGCCAGCAGCTTTTCGGGGGCGCAATCCAATGAGCAGTACTTC. Translating it yields CASSFSGAQSNEQYF. The genes are TRBV7-9 and TRBJ2-4; D is perhaps TRBD1 or TRBD2 (6 bases each). The CDR3 is made up of 15 amino acids. Between the trimmed V and J ends, which lost 3 bases and 13 bases, there was a span of 22 bases. Per germline, CDR1 SEHNR and CDR2 FQNEAQ (reference sequence).

In DNA form, the CDR3 reads TGTGCCAGCAGCCATTACCGGGACAGGGGATACAATGAGCAGTTCTTC. It encodes CASSHYRDRGYNEQFF. The chain uses TRBV3-1 and TRBJ2-1; TRBD1 matches 10 bases. Germline V gene data show CDR1 as LGHDT and CDR2 as YNNKEL (reference sequence). V lost 3 bases to trimming and J lost 4 bases; unmatched junction nucleotides: 6. The CDR3 contains 16 residues.

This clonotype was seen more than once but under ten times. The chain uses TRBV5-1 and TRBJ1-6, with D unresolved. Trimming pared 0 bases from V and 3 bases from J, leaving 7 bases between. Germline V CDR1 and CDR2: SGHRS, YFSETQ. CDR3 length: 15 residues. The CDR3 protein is CASSLEGHYNSPLHF. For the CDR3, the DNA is TGCGCCAGCAGCTTGGAGGGTCACTATAATTCACCCCTCCACTTT.

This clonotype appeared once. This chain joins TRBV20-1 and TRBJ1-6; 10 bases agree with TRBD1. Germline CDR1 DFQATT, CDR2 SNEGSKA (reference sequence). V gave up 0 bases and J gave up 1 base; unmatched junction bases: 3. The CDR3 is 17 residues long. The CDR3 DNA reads TGCAGTGCTAGAGATGGGGACAGGGGATCCTATAATTCACCCCTCCACTTT. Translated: CSARDGDRGSYNSPLHF.

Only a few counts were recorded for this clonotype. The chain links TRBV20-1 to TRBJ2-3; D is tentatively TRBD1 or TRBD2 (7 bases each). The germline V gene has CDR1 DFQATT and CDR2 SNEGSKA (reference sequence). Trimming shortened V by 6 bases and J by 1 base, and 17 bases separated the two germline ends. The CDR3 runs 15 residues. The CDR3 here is CSASGKGARTDTQYF. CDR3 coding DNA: TGCAGTGCCAGCGGGAAGGGGGCCCGCACAGATACGCAGTATTTT.

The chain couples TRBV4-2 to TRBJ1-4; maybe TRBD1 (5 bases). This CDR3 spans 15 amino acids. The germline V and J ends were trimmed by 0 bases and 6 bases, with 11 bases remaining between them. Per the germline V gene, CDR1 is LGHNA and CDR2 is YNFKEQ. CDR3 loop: CASSQDSGGDEKLFF. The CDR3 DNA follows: TGTGCCAGCAGCCAAGATTCGGGGGGTGATGAAAAACTGTTTTTT.

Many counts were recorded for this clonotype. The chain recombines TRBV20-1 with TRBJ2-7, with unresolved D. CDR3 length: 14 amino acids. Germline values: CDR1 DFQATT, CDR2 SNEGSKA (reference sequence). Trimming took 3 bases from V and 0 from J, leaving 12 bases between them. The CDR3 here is CSARETEISYEQYF. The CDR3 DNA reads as TGCAGTGCTAGGGAGACGGAGATCTCCTACGAGCAGTACTTC.

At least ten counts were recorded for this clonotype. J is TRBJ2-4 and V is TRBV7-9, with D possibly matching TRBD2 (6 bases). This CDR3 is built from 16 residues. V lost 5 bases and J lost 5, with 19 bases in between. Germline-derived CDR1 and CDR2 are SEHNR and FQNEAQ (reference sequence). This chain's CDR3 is CASSDSLEGNENIQYF. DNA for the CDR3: TGTGCCAGCAGCGATTCGTTGGAGGGTAACGAAAACATTCAGTACTTC.

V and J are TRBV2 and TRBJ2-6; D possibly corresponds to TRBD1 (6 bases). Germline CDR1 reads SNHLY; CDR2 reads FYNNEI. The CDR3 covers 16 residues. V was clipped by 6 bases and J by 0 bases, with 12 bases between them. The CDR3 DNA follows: TGTGCCAGCAGGAGGACAGTATACTCTGGGGCCAACGTCCTGACTTTC. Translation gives CASRRTVYSGANVLTF. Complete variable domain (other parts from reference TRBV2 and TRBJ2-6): EPEVTQTPSHQVTQMGQEVILRCVPISNHLYFYWYRQILGQKVEFLVSFYNNEISEKSEIFDDQFSVERPDGSNFTLKIRSTKLEDSAMYFCASRRTVYSGANVLTFGAGSRLTVL.

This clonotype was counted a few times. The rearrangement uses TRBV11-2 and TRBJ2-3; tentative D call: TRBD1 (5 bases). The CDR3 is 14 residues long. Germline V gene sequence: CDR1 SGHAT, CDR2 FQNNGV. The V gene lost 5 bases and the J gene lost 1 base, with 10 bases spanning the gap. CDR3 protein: CASSTTVGTDTQYF. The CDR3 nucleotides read TGTGCCAGCAGCACGACAGTAGGCACAGATACGCAGTATTTT.

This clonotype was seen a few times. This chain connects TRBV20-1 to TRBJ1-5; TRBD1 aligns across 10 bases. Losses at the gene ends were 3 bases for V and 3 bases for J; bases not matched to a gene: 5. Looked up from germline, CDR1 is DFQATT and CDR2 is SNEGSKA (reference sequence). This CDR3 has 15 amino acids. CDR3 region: CSASGQGGSNQPQHF. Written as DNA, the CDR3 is TGCAGTGCTAGTGGACAGGGGGGCTCCAATCAGCCCCAGCATTTT.

CDR3 protein: CASREYNEQFF. CDR3 sequence (DNA): TGTGCCAGCAGGGAATACAATGAGCAGTTCTTC. This chain links TRBV2 with TRBJ2-1, with D hard to call. CDR1 and CDR2 from the germline V gene are SNHLY and FYNNEI. The CDR3 has 11 amino acids. V lost 6 bases, J lost 4 bases, and 4 bases lay in between. Complete variable domain (other parts from reference TRBV2 and TRBJ2-1): EPEVTQTPSHQVTQMGQEVILRCVPISNHLYFYWYRQILGQKVEFLVSFYNNEISEKSEIFDDQFSVERPDGSNFTLKIRSTKLEDSAMYFCASREYNEQFFGPGTRLTVL.

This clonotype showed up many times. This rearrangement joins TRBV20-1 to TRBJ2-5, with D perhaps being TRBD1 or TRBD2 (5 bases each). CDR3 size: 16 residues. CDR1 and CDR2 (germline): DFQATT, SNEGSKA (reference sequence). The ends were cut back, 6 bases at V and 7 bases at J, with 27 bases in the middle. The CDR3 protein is CSAPRQEQLKRGTQYF. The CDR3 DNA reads TGCAGTGCCCCCAGGCAGGAGCAACTAAAGAGGGGGACCCAGTACTTC.

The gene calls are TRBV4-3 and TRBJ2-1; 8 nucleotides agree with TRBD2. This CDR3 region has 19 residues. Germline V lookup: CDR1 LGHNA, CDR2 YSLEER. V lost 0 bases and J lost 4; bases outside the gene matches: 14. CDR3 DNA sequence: TGCGCCAGCAGCCAAGAGCTTCCCCTTGGGCTAGCGGGTTACAATGAGCAGTTCTTC. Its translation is CASSQELPLGLAGYNEQFF.

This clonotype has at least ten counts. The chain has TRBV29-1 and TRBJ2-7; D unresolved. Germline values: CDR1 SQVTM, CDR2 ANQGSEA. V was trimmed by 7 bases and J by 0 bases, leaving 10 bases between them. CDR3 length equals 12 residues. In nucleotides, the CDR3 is TGCAGCGCCGTAGACAACTCCTACGAGCAGTACTTC. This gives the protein CSAVDNSYEQYF.

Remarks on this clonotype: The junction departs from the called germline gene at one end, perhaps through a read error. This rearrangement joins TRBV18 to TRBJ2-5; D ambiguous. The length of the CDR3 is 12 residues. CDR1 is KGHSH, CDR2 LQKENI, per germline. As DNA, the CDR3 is TGTGCCTGCTCACCCGGCAGAGAGACCCAGTACTTC. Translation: CACSPGRETQYF.